This passage covers 22 T cell receptor beta chains from one sample sequenced in a study of vaccination and CD4 T cells after COVID-19. These TCRs are of unknown antigen specificity. Oncomine TCR Beta short-read sequencing was applied to DNA from cultured CD4+ T cells. MiXCR, run by TCRdb on the PCR reads, gives a single entry per CDR3 protein. The profile shows roughly 10,000 distinct CDR3 sequences, 20% to 30% of them singletons. Treatment denoted: approximately nine-day PBMC culture with coronavirus spike peptide pools or control peptides (ViraFEST assay). Material: CD4+ T cells from blood, cultured in vitro, obtained before SARS-CoV-2 vaccination. All receptors derive from a human donor who received a COVID-19 vaccine.

This clonotype was observed a few times. J is TRBJ1-5 and V is TRBV12-3 or TRBV12-4; D is uncertain. The CDR3 covers 16 residues. With 2 bases removed from V and 1 base from J, the gap between germline ends came to 12 bases. The CDR3 reads CASSLRGFWSNQPQHF. The CDR3 coding sequence is TGTGCCAGCAGTTTACGGGGATTTTGGAGCAATCAGCCCCAGCATTTT.

This clonotype appeared a few times. The chain carries TRBV6-1 and TRBJ1-5; D gene uncertain. The CDR3 covers 16 residues. The germline V gene has CDR1 MNHNS and CDR2 SASEGT. The germline V and J ends were trimmed by 6 bases and 3 bases, with 18 bases remaining between them. CDR3 nucleotides: TGTGCCAGCAGGGATTTTCCGACCCTGGACAATCAGCCCCAGCATTTT. It specifies CASRDFPTLDNQPQHF.

The rearrangement joins TRBV28 to TRBJ2-1; perhaps TRBD2 as D (6 bases). CDR3 length: 13 amino acids. V lost 1 base and J lost 13, with 14 bases in between. Germline CDR1 MDHEN, CDR2 SYDVKM. The CDR3 loop reads CASSLFGWGGQFF. The CDR3 DNA reads TGTGCCAGCAGTTTATTTGGATGGGGAGGCCAGTTCTTC.

In its sample, this clonotype ranks as medium-sized (0.01 to 0.1%). The chain carries TRBV6-1 and TRBJ2-5; D is undetermined. Germline CDR1 MNHNS, CDR2 SASEGT. The CDR3 length is 13 residues. V was cut by 8 bases and J by 0 bases, with 10 bases left in between. The CDR3 protein is CASSSSYQETQYF. CDR3 coding DNA: TGTGCCAGCTCCTCCTCGTACCAAGAGACCCAGTACTTC.

This clonotype was observed a few times. The chain uses TRBV14 and TRBJ1-6; D is unclear. V lost 1 base and J lost 0, with 7 bases in between. CDR3 length: 16 residues. Germline CDR1 and CDR2: SGHDN and FVKESK. The CDR3 sequence: CASSQAHGSYNSPLHF. CDR3 bases: TGTGCCAGCAGCCAAGCCCACGGCTCCTATAATTCACCCCTCCACTTT.

This clonotype turned up a few times. CDR3 DNA sequence: TGTGCCAGCAGCCGCGGGGGGGCAGTGGAGACCCAGTACTTC. The encoded protein is CASSRGGAVETQYF. This chain uses TRBV14 with TRBJ2-5; 9 bases align to TRBD2. The V segment lost 4 bases and the J segment 5 bases; nucleotides outside the gene matches: 5. Germline-derived CDR1 and CDR2 are SGHDN and FVKESK. This CDR3 is built from 14 residues.

This clonotype was picked up a small number of times. The J gene is TRBJ2-7, the V gene TRBV7-2, with D possibly being TRBD2 (5 bases). The CDR3 consists of 13 residues. V was cut by 3 bases and J by 3 bases, with 9 bases left in between. Germline V CDR1 and CDR2: SGHTA, FQGNSA. The chain's CDR3 is CASSFERNYEQYF. CDR3 coding DNA: TGTGCCAGCAGCTTTGAGCGGAACTACGAGCAGTACTTC.

The rearrangement uses TRBV27 and TRBJ1-5; TRBD1 is a possible D gene (6 bases). The CDR3 runs 14 residues. The V end was cut by 2 bases, the J end by 5 bases, with 10 bases between. The germline V gene encodes CDR1 MNHEY and CDR2 SMNVEV (reference sequence). In DNA form, the CDR3 reads TGTGCCAGCAGTTTAGGCAGGACAGATCAGCCCCAGCATTTT. As protein: CASSLGRTDQPQHF.

The rearrangement links TRBV5-1 to TRBJ2-3, with D perhaps assigned TRBD1 or TRBD2 (7 bases each). The CDR3 contains 15 residues. Trimming took 3 bases from V and 6 from J, leaving 17 bases between them. In germline, CDR1 is SGHRS, CDR2 YFSETQ. The CDR3 here is CASSSRGLADDTQYF. In nucleotides, the CDR3 is TGCGCCAGCAGCTCAAGGGGGCTAGCGGATGATACGCAGTATTTT.

This chain connects TRBV12-3 or TRBV12-4 to TRBJ1-1, with 8 nucleotides matching TRBD1. V gave up 6 bases and J gave up 4 bases; unmatched junction bases: 10. The CDR3 loop spans 15 amino acids. In DNA form, the CDR3 reads TGTGCCAGCAGAGAAAACAGGGGGGTGGGCACTGAAGCTTTCTTT. Its protein product is CASRENRGVGTEAFF.

This clonotype has a handful of counts. The chain recombines TRBV5-1 with TRBJ1-1; TRBD1 matches at 8 bases. The germline CDR1 and CDR2 sequences are SGHRS and YFSETQ. V dropped 0 bases and J dropped 3; count of bases not matched to a gene: 7. The CDR3 sequence is 16 residues long. DNA for the CDR3: TGCGCCAGCAGCTTGGAAAACAGGGGGGGAGACACTGAAGCTTTCTTT. Protein product: CASSLENRGGDTEAFF.

The CDR3 DNA reads TGTGCCAGCGGGCTAGCGGGGGGGCAGTCCCAAGAGACCCAGTACTTC. Protein product: CASGLAGGQSQETQYF. The chain couples TRBV2 to TRBJ2-5; TRBD2 matches 12 bases. CDR1 and CDR2 from the germline V gene are SNHLY and FYNNEI. The V segment lost 8 bases and the J segment 1 base; nucleotides outside the gene matches: 8. The CDR3 covers 16 residues.

This rearrangement joins TRBV12-3 or TRBV12-4 to TRBJ1-1, with a possible D match to TRBD1 (5 bases). V lost 6 bases and J 8 bases, leaving 13 bases between the germline ends. The CDR3 runs to 12 residues. This chain's CDR3 is CASRGRGVEAFF. The CDR3 DNA reads as TGTGCCAGCAGGGGGAGGGGTGTCGAAGCTTTCTTT.

This clonotype was seen only a few times. The chain recombines TRBV11-2 with TRBJ1-6; 8 bases line up with TRBD1. The length of the CDR3 is 17 residues. Germline CDR1 is SGHAT and CDR2 is FQNNGV. V shed 4 bases and J 6 bases; nucleotides not matched to a gene: 11. The CDR3 nucleotides read TGTGCCAGCAGCTCCAACCGACAGGGGTGGTTTAATTCACCCCTCCACTTT. Its protein product is CASSSNRQGWFNSPLHF.

This clonotype was recorded once. The chain has TRBV5-1 and TRBJ2-7, with D possibly matching TRBD2 (6 bases). The CDR3 extends over 15 amino acids. The germline V gene has CDR1 SGHRS and CDR2 YFSETQ. V dropped 1 base and J dropped 3 bases, with 14 bases sitting between them. The CDR3 DNA sequence: TGCGCCAGCAGCTTGAGGTCCGGGGGTCTCTACGAGCAGTACTTC. Translation gives CASSLRSGGLYEQYF.

The count of this clonotype is one. This chain uses TRBV6-1 with TRBJ2-3; D ambiguous. CDR1 is MNHNS, CDR2 SASEGT, per germline. This CDR3 spans 13 amino acids. Trimming removed 8 bases at V and 5 bases at J, with 14 bases between. CDR3 DNA sequence: TGTGCCAGCTCCCCGTCCCCAGGAGATACGCAGTATTTT. It yields the protein CASSPSPGDTQYF.

This clonotype was seen more than once but under ten times. The chain employs TRBV12-3 or TRBV12-4 and TRBJ2-5, with D unclear. The V gene lost 5 bases and the J gene lost 4 bases, with 14 bases spanning the gap. This CDR3 has 14 residues. The CDR3 sequence: CASSTKGWRETQYF. The CDR3 region has the DNA TGTGCCAGCAGTACCAAGGGCTGGAGAGAGACCCAGTACTTC.

The CDR3 DNA reads TGTGCCACCAGTCCGAGGGGGGATGGCTACACCTTC. It yields the protein CATSPRGDGYTF. The V gene is TRBV24-1, the J gene TRBJ1-2; possibly TRBD1 for D (6 bases). Germline values: CDR1 KGHDR, CDR2 SFDVKD. The CDR3 spans 12 residues. V was trimmed by 6 bases and J by 6 bases, leaving 10 bases between them.

This sequence joins TRBV5-1 and TRBJ1-2, with D possibly being TRBD1 (6 bases). There are 16 residues in the CDR3. V was pared by 0 bases and J by 2 bases, with 14 bases between. Germline values: CDR1 SGHRS, CDR2 YFSETQ. CDR3 bases: TGCGCCAGCAGCTTGGGATTACAGGGTCTGAACTATGGCTACACCTTC. Translation gives CASSLGLQGLNYGYTF.

The J gene is TRBJ2-5, the V gene TRBV6-2 or TRBV6-3; 7 bases are shared with TRBD1. CDR3 size: 14 residues. J lost 4 bases, V lost 7 bases, and 9 bases had no gene match. Germline values: CDR1 MNHEY, CDR2 SVGEGT. CDR3 amino acids: CASTVDRAGETQYF. The CDR3, as DNA: TGTGCCAGCACCGTAGACAGGGCAGGAGAGACCCAGTACTTC.

The chain recombines TRBV19 with TRBJ1-3; D gene uncertain. V was pared by 7 bases and J by 0 bases, with 13 bases between. Germline V gene lookup returns CDR1 LNHDA and CDR2 SQIVND (reference sequence). The CDR3 loop spans 15 amino acids. The CDR3 is CASTTRHHSGNTIYF. For the CDR3, the DNA is TGTGCCAGTACTACCAGACACCACTCTGGAAACACCATATATTTT. The full variable domain, with the rest looked up from reference TRBV19 and TRBJ1-3, is DGGITQSPKYLFRKEGQNVTLSCEQNLNHDAMYWYRQDPGQGLRLIYYSQIVNDFQKGDIAEGYSVSREKKESFPLTVTSAQKNPTAFYLCASTTRHHSGNTIYFGEGSWLTVV.

The V call is TRBV20-1, the J call TRBJ2-7, with TRBD2 identical over 10 bases. Unmatched junction bases numbered 6, after V lost 4 bases and J lost 3 bases. There are 14 residues in the CDR3. Germline V gives CDR1 DFQATT, CDR2 SNEGSKA (reference sequence). CDR3 sequence (DNA): TGCAGTGCTATGTCTAGCGGGGGTAACTACGAGCAGTACTTC. Residues: CSAMSSGGNYEQYF.